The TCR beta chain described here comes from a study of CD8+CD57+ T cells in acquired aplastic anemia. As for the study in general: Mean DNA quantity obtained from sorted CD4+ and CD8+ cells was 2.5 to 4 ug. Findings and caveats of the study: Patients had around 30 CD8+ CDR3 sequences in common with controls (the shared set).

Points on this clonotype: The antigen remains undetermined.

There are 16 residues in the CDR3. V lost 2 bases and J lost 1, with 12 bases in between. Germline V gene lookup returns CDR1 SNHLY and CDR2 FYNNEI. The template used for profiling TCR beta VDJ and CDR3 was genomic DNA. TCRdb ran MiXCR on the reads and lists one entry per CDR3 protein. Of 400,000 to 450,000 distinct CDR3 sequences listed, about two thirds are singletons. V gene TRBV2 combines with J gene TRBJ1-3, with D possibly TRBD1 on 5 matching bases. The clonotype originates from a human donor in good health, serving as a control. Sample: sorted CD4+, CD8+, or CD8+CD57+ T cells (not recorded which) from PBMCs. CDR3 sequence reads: CASSEWGGRSGNTIYF. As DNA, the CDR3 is TGTGCCAGCAGTGAATGGGGCGGCAGATCTGGAAACACCATATATTTT.